This T cell receptor (beta chain) was recovered during a study of blood T cell repertoires in COVID-19. Across the study: There were acute and convalescent COVID-19 samples, and they came from the United States, Italy and Spain. From T cells, B-cell-depleted T cells, or PBMCs came the material, which was cDNA or gDNA.

Authors' processing steps: Estimation of nucleated cell counts was performed using reference gene primer amplification. Method: immunoSEQ multiplex PCR; TCRdb's copy keeps in-frame clones and lacks some. V and J calls and clone size follow that table, whereas D and trimming were derived from the DNA. The sample includes tens of thousands of clones, under 90% of them seen just once. A few counts support this clone. The TCR comes from a man between 65 and 85 years old with active COVID-19. The sequenced material came from peripheral blood.

Written as DNA, the CDR3 is TGTGCCAGCTCACCCCTCGGGGGTCGTCGCACCGGGGAGCTGTTTTTT. Its protein product is CASSPLGGRRTGELFF. The chain employs TRBV18 and TRBJ2-2, with D possibly matching TRBD2 (6 bases). Germline V gene lookup returns CDR1 KGHSH and CDR2 LQKENI. Trimming pared 3 bases from V and 4 bases from J, leaving 15 bases between. CDR3 length: 16 amino acids.